The source of this TCR beta chain is a study of blood T cell repertoires in COVID-19 (dated by TCRdb to between 2020 and 2021). With regard to the full study: Collaborator samples came from the United States, Italy and Spain and covered acute and convalescent phases of COVID-19. Deeply sampled blood TCRbeta repertoires from subjects exposed to, actively infected with, or recovered from COVID-19 were included in the dataset. Nearly every sample came with metadata listing a de-identified subject ID, COVID-19 status, age in years and sex. Where available, HLA class I and class II types were taken from metadata supplied by the sample provider and were not determined by assay-based typing. The material from the prospective study consisted of cDNA or gDNA derived from T cells, B-cell-depleted T cells, or PBMCs. The repertoires were made available in a free public database intended to serve as a resource for research on the immune response to SARS-CoV-2. Samples were obtained from the ongoing ImmuneRACE study (first 160 participants) and from over a thousand subjects provided by 6 global collaborators. The study at large found these results: The amount of clinical and demographic metadata varied by source and participant and was provided uncurated.

About this clone itself: Its cognate antigen has yet to be identified. The input lacks base qualities; no much larger clone sits a single base away.

Each collaborating institution followed its own protocols to collect whole blood in K2EDTA tubes. For TCRbeta analysis, collaborators shipped samples in one of three forms: frozen whole blood, isolated PBMCs, or DNA extracted from either of those sample types. The immunoSEQ Assay, a bias-controlled multiplex PCR, was used to amplify TCRbeta CDR3 regions from genomic DNA. Under the source paper's analysis protocol: The number of nucleated cells in each sample was estimated from the amplification of reference gene primers within the assay. To quantify the absolute abundance of each unique TCRbeta CDR3 rearrangement, sequence reads were collapsed and filtered. For each sample, productive Simpson clonality was calculated as the square root of Simpson's diversity index across productive rearrangements. Drawn from immuneACCESS, this table holds only the in-frame rearrangements with V and J called that TCRdb kept. Clones are partly lost; checked studies trace under half to an unresolved V gene and leave the rest unexplained. V and J calls and clone size are given by that table; D and trimming were obtained from the DNA. This sample has tens of thousands of clones in its table, and around 85% of those were observed once. About 10% of the sample is in the top ten clones.

The CDR3 runs 15 amino acids, cysteine and phenylalanine included. The entry retains the CDR3 DNA only, 45 bases that are in frame from base 1. The V end gives up 6 bases and the J end 4 bases, leaving 3 bases in the junction not matched to a gene. As encoded in the germline V gene (reference sequence), CDR1 is MNHEY while CDR2 is SMNVEV. The chain is made from TRBV27 and TRBJ2-3, and 14 junctional nucleotides match TRBD2. Material: peripheral blood. This receptor was taken from a woman aged 45-60 years with acute or convalescent COVID-19. The CDR3 protein sequence reads: CASSRLAGGPDTQYF. The DNA is TGTGCCAGCAGCCGACTAGCGGGGGGGCCAGATACGCAGTATTTT.